Sequencing of this T cell receptor beta chain was carried out in a study of metastatic and nonmetastatic thyroid tumors. Study at large: The study looked at repertoires side by side in blood and in tumor or nodule tissue from malignant and benign thyroid patients.

To note about this clone: Its antigen is unknown.

Source study methods: Built for papillary thyroid cancer, a distant-metastasis classifier drew on CDR3 differences across clinicopathological groups. TCRdb ran MiXCR on the PCR reads. It is TCRdb's table, rather than the study itself, that gives the V and J calls and clone size. In the table there are approximately 79,000 clones, 8.6% of which are singletons. Patients underwent thyroid surgery, and none had received any treatment before it. General study results and limits: Malignant tumors reportedly showed significantly higher TCR beta diversity than benign nodules in both blood and tumor.

Per the germline V gene, CDR1 is MNHNS and CDR2 is SASEGT. The V and J ends lost 8 bases and 4 bases respectively, with 8 bases between them. The CDR3 spans 12 residues. The chain is built from TRBV6-1 and TRBJ2-2; a possible D gene is TRBD2 (6 bases). Sequenced input: blood. The origin of this receptor is a female donor with papillary thyroid cancer or a benign thyroid nodule (not recorded which). Some clones in this sample may be carry-over from other donors' samples. The CDR3 sequence is CASDGGTGELFF. Here the CDR3 DNA reads TGTGCCAGCGACGGGGGCACCGGGGAGCTGTTTTTT.